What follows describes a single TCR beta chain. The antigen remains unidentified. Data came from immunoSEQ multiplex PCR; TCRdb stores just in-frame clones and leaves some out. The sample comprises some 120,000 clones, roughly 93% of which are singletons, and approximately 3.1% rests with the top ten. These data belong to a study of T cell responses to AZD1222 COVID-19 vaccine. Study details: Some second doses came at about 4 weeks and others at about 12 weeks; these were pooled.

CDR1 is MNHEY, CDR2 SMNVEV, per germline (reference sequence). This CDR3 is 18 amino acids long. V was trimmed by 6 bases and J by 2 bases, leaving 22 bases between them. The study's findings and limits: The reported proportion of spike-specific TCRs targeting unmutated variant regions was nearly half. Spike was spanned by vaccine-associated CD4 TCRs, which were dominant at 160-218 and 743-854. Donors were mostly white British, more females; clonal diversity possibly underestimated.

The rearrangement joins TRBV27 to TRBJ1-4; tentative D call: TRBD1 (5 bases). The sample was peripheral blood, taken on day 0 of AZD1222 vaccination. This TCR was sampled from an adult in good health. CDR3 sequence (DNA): TGTGCCAGCAGCCGCTCCGGGGGGACGGCTAGCACTAATGAAAAACTGTTTTTT. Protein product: CASSRSGGTASTNEKLFF.